The 13 T cell receptor beta chains in this list originate from one sample, sequenced in a study of blood T cell repertoires in COVID-19. TCRdb keeps only in-frame clones here, not all; method: immunoSEQ multiplex PCR. The table has more than 200,000 clones, more than 70% seen once. Sequencing was performed on PBMCs or T cells enriched from blood (not recorded which). The receptor source for this set is a man aged 30 to 39 with acute COVID-19.

The rearrangement links TRBV10-1 to TRBJ1-2; D is possibly TRBD1 (6 bases). Germline-derived CDR1 and CDR2 are WNHNN and SYGVQD (reference sequence). The CDR3 is made up of 13 amino acids. V was shortened by 6 bases and J by 6 bases, with 14 bases between the two germline ends. The DNA for the CDR3 is TGCGCCAGCAGCCTAACAGGGTCTGATGGCTACACCTTC. This sequence encodes CASSLTGSDGYTF.

J is TRBJ2-5 and V is TRBV4-2, with D unclear. The ends were cut back, 0 bases at V and 0 bases at J, with 8 bases in the middle. Germline V gives CDR1 LGHNA, CDR2 YNFKEQ. The CDR3 extends over 15 amino acids. The CDR3 region is CASSQDLGNQETQYF. The CDR3 DNA follows: TGTGCCAGCAGCCAAGATCTAGGCAACCAAGAGACCCAGTACTTC.

The chain employs TRBV5-4 and TRBJ2-2; no clear D. Germline CDR1 and CDR2: SGHNT and YYREEE (reference sequence). The CDR3 contains 13 residues. V gave up 1 base and J gave up 7 bases, with 8 bases separating them. The chain's CDR3 is CASSLNAVGELFF. For the CDR3, the DNA is TGTGCCAGCAGCTTGAATGCGGTCGGGGAGCTGTTTTTT.

The chain is built from TRBV6-5 and TRBJ2-1, with TRBD2 matching over 7 bases. The CDR3 consists of 12 residues. The junction had 4 bases not matched to a gene; V was cut back by 4 bases and J by 10 bases. Germline V CDR1 and CDR2: MNHEY, SVGAGI. The CDR3 sequence: CASSFWGGEQFF. The CDR3 region has the DNA TGTGCCAGCAGTTTTTGGGGGGGGGAGCAGTTCTTC.

This clone was recorded once. The chain is built from TRBV21-1 and TRBJ1-1; the table's D call TRBD1 went unverified against the DNA. TRBV21-1 is termed a pseudogene. CDR3 size: 15 residues. CDR3 coding DNA: TGTGCCAGCAGCAAAGTCGGACATATGAACACTGAAGCTTTCTTT. Translated: CASSKVGHMNTEAFF.

The chain employs TRBV5-4 and TRBJ2-7; D is perhaps TRBD1 (5 bases). Deletions cut 0 bases from V and 2 bases from J, with 12 bases between. Germline V gene sequence: CDR1 SGHNT, CDR2 YYREEE (reference sequence). This CDR3 contains 15 residues. The CDR3: CASSLEGSATYEQYF. CDR3 bases: TGTGCCAGCAGCTTGGAGGGGTCCGCCACCTACGAGCAGTACTTC.

This clone has only a few counts. J is TRBJ1-2 and V is TRBV18; D not certain. Trimming shortened V by 3 bases and J by 6 bases, and 11 bases separated the two germline ends. Germline V lookup: CDR1 KGHSH, CDR2 LQKENI. The CDR3 length is 13 residues. CDR3 bases: TGTGCCAGCTCACCGGGAGGAGCGGATGGCTACACCTTC. This gives the protein CASSPGGADGYTF.

The chain recombines TRBV5-1 with TRBJ2-5; the D gene is possibly TRBD2 (6 bases). Germline assignment: CDR1 SGHRS and CDR2 YFSETQ. The CDR3 is 14 amino acids. Trimming stripped 4 bases from V and 2 bases from J, with 12 bases between. The DNA for the CDR3 is TGCGCCAGCAGCAGAAACCGGGGGCAAGAGACCCAGTACTTC. This gives the protein CASSRNRGQETQYF. The complete variable domain, with remaining parts taken from reference TRBV5-1 and TRBJ2-5, reads KAGVTQTPRYLIKTRGQQVTLSCSPISGHRSVSWYQQTPGQGLQFLFEYFSETQRNKGNFPGRFSGRQFSNSRSEMNVSTLELGDSALYLCASSRNRGQETQYFGPGTRLLVL.

The J gene is TRBJ1-2, the V gene TRBV18; D call uncertain. CDR3 size: 13 residues. With 1 base removed from V and 3 bases from J, the gap between germline ends came to 6 bases. Germline V gene data show CDR1 as KGHSH and CDR2 as LQKENI. Here the CDR3 reads CASSPHRDYGYTF. In DNA form, the CDR3 reads TGTGCCAGCTCACCACATCGGGACTATGGCTACACCTTC.

The chain recombines TRBV13 with TRBJ2-3; the match to TRBD1 covers 9 bases. There are 15 residues in the CDR3. Germline V gives CDR1 PRHDT, CDR2 FYEKMQ (reference sequence). J gave up 4 bases and V 5 bases, and 7 bases lay outside the gene matches. CDR3 sequence: CASSPGTGRPDTQYF. The CDR3 coding sequence is TGTGCCAGCAGCCCCGGGACAGGGAGGCCAGATACGCAGTATTTT.

The chain joins TRBV6-5 to TRBJ2-4; tentatively, D is TRBD1 (7 bases). Germline V CDR1 and CDR2: MNHEY, SVGAGI. V dropped 5 bases and J dropped 0 bases, with 11 bases sitting between them. CDR3 length: 15 residues. Written as DNA, the CDR3 is TGTGCCAGCAGTCCAGGGGGACTAGCCAAAAACATTCAGTACTTC. Amino acids: CASSPGGLAKNIQYF.

V is TRBV14 and J is TRBJ2-1; 9 positions match TRBD2. The junction had 8 bases not matched to a gene; V was cut back by 6 bases and J by 8 bases. This CDR3 contains 14 residues. Germline values: CDR1 SGHDN, CDR2 FVKESK. The CDR3, as DNA: TGTGCCAGCAGTCCCGGGACTAGCAGGTATGAGCAGTTCTTC. Residues: CASSPGTSRYEQFF.

A few counts support this clone. The CDR3 loop reads CASNSRGELFF. DNA for the CDR3: TGTGCCAGCAACTCACGGGGGGAGCTGTTTTTT. J is TRBJ2-2 and V is TRBV6-5, with D hard to call. The germline CDR1 and CDR2 sequences are MNHEY and SVGAGI. The CDR3 covers 11 residues. V was pared by 7 bases and J by 8 bases, with 8 bases between.